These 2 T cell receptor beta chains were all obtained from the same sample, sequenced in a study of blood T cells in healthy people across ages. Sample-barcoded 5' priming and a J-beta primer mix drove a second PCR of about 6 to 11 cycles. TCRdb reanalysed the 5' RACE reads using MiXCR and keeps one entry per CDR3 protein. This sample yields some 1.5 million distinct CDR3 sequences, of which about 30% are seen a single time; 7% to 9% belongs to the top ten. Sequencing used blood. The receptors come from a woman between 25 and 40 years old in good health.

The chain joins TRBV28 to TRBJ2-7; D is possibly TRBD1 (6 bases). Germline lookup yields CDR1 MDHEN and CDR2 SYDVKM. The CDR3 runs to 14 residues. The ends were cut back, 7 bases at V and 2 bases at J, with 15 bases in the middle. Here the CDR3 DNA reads TGTGCCAGCAACCCTCGGACAGATCCCTACGAGCAGTACTTC. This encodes CASNPRTDPYEQYF.

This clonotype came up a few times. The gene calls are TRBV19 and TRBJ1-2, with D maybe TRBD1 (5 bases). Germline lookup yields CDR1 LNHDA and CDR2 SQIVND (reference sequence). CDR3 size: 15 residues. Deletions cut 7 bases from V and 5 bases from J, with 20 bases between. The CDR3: CASKGSSTVLYGYTF. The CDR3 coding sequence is TGTGCCAGTAAAGGGTCCTCGACAGTCCTATATGGCTACACCTTC.